One and the same sample provided the 25 T cell receptor beta chains below, sequenced in a study of blood T cell repertoires in COVID-19. Clones were read by immunoSEQ multiplex PCR, and TCRdb kept only the in-frame ones, dropping some. The table includes about 160,000 clones, approximately 80% detected once. Sample: peripheral blood. The receptors were gathered from a human donor in a cohort sampled during active COVID-19.

The genes are TRBV24-1 and TRBJ2-3; D might be TRBD2 (6 bases). V lost 0 bases and J lost 8, with 17 bases in between. This CDR3 has 16 residues. Germline lookup yields CDR1 KGHDR and CDR2 SFDVKD. In DNA, the CDR3 is TGTGCCACCAGTGATTTGCCGTCAGGTGGGACTGGTACGCAGTATTTT. This gives the protein CATSDLPSGGTGTQYF.

This clone was observed a single time. V and J are TRBV5-1 and TRBJ2-3, with 8 bases aligning to TRBD2. This CDR3 is 14 amino acids long. The germline CDR1 and CDR2 sequences are SGHRS and YFSETQ. V lost 4 bases, J lost 6 bases, and 7 bases stayed unmatched. For the CDR3, the DNA is TGCGCCAGCAGCCCACAAGCGGGGGCGGATACGCAGTATTTT. The encoded protein is CASSPQAGADTQYF.

The V gene is TRBV10-1, the J gene TRBJ2-3; 7 positions agree with TRBD2. V was pared by 7 bases and J by 8 bases, with 12 bases of the junction left unmatched. The CDR3 totals 14 residues. Germline V lookup: CDR1 WNHNN, CDR2 SYGVQD (reference sequence). The CDR3 reads CASTSGEATGTQYF. CDR3 in DNA: TGCGCCAGCACAAGCGGGGAGGCAACCGGTACGCAGTATTTT.

The chain employs TRBV25-1 and TRBJ1-5; TRBD1 matches at 7 bases. The length of the CDR3 is 16 residues. Losses at the gene ends were 4 bases for V and 1 base for J; bases not matched to a gene: 7. Per the germline V gene, CDR1 is MGHDK and CDR2 is SYGVNS. CDR3 residues: CASSASTGLSNQPQHF. The CDR3 nucleotides are TGTGCCAGCAGTGCCTCGACAGGGCTAAGCAATCAGCCCCAGCATTTT.

This clone was seen only a few times. The chain is built from TRBV6-2 or TRBV6-3 and TRBJ1-2; D unclear. This CDR3 spans 15 amino acids. V was cut by 0 bases and J by 6 bases, with 14 bases left in between. CDR1 and CDR2 (germline): MNHEY, SVGEGT. CDR3 protein: CASSYSRGSLDGYTF. The CDR3 DNA is TGTGCCAGCAGTTACTCGAGAGGCAGTTTGGATGGCTACACCTTC.

This chain links TRBV6-2 or TRBV6-3 with TRBJ2-7, with 8 bases matching TRBD1. Per the germline V gene, CDR1 is MNHEY and CDR2 is SVGEGT. The CDR3 extends over 20 amino acids. Germline trimming cut 2 bases from V and 2 bases from J; bases unmatched to any gene: 20. The CDR3 region has the DNA TGTGCCAGCAGTTACCCGGGTAGGGCCGGGACAGGACGGGCCCCCTACGAGCAGTACTTC. Translation: CASSYPGRAGTGRAPYEQYF.

The chain recombines TRBV10-1 with TRBJ2-7, with 9 bases identical to TRBD1. V dropped 5 bases and J dropped 0; count of bases not matched to a gene: 5. The CDR3 is made up of 15 amino acids. Germline assignment: CDR1 WNHNN and CDR2 SYGVQD (reference sequence). Here the CDR3 reads CASSPGQGISYEQYF. The CDR3 nucleotides read TGCGCCAGCAGTCCGGGACAGGGCATCTCCTACGAGCAGTACTTC.

The chain links TRBV4-3 to TRBJ2-7, with a possible D match to TRBD1 (6 bases). The V and J ends lost 0 bases and 3 bases respectively, with 12 bases between them. This CDR3 has 15 amino acids. Germline values: CDR1 LGHNA, CDR2 YSLEER. The chain's CDR3 is CASSQDPQGSYEQYF. In DNA, the CDR3 is TGCGCCAGCAGCCAAGACCCCCAGGGGAGCTACGAGCAGTACTTC.

The gene calls are TRBV9 and TRBJ2-3, with 9 nucleotides matching TRBD1. The germline V gene encodes CDR1 SGDLS and CDR2 YYNGEE. This CDR3 spans 17 amino acids. With V trimmed by 3 bases and J by 6 bases, 14 bases remained unmatched. In DNA, the CDR3 is TGTGCCAGCAGCGCCGAGGCGGGACAGGGTCCTTGGGATACGCAGTATTTT. Its protein product is CASSAEAGQGPWDTQYF.

The V call is TRBV5-1, the J call TRBJ2-2; D is undetermined. V was cut by 0 bases and J by 9 bases, with 6 bases left in between. Germline values: CDR1 SGHRS, CDR2 YFSETQ. The CDR3 spans 12 residues. Here the CDR3 DNA reads TGCGCCAGCAGCTTGGCCCGTAGGGAGCTGTTTTTT. Translating it yields CASSLARRELFF.

The chain employs TRBV4-3 and TRBJ1-4; possible D gene TRBD1, 5 bases. CDR3 length equals 14 residues. From germline, CDR1 is LGHNA and CDR2 YSLEER. V lost 1 base and J lost 7, with 10 bases in between. CDR3 nucleotide sequence: TGCGCCAGCAGCCAAGGTTTGGGGGGTGAAAAACTGTTTTTT. Translated, it gives CASSQGLGGEKLFF.

The chain recombines TRBV15 with TRBJ2-7, with D perhaps TRBD1 (6 bases). CDR3 length: 13 amino acids. With 1 base removed from V and 2 bases from J, the gap between germline ends came to 6 bases. Germline V gene lookup returns CDR1 LNHNV and CDR2 YYDKDF (reference sequence). CDR3 DNA sequence: TGTGCCACCAGCAGAGGGGACACCTACGAGCAGTACTTC. Amino acids: CATSRGDTYEQYF.

This chain uses TRBV6-5 with TRBJ2-1; TRBD1 aligns across 9 bases. CDR3 size: 13 residues. The V gene's germline CDR1 is MNHEY and CDR2 SVGAGI. V was pared by 4 bases and J by 6 bases, with 1 base of the junction left unmatched. The CDR3 DNA sequence: TGTGCCAGCAGTTCGACAGGGGGCAATGAGCAGTTCTTC. Its translation is CASSSTGGNEQFF.

The genes are TRBV18 and TRBJ2-6, with 9 bases aligning to TRBD1. The V segment lost 1 base and the J segment 3 bases; nucleotides outside the gene matches: 7. The CDR3 consists of 18 residues. Per the germline V gene, CDR1 is KGHSH and CDR2 is LQKENI. CDR3 DNA: TGTGCCAGCTCACCACAACCCACAGGGGGCCTTGGGGCCAACGTCCTGACTTTC. This gives the protein CASSPQPTGGLGANVLTF.

This chain links TRBV30 with TRBJ1-5; 7 bases map to TRBD1. The CDR3 spans 16 residues. CDR1 and CDR2 from the germline V gene are GTSNPN and SVGIG (reference sequence). With 4 bases clipped from V and 1 base from J, the junction kept 10 bases outside the gene matches. The CDR3 DNA reads as TGTGCCTGGAACTCTGGGACAGCAGGAAGCAATCAGCCCCAGCATTTT. Protein: CAWNSGTAGSNQPQHF.

This clone was observed a few times. The rearrangement links TRBV3-1 (or the pseudogene TRBV3-2) to TRBJ2-3; 10 bases are a match to TRBD2. Germline values: CDR1 LGHDT, CDR2 YNNKEL (reference sequence). Unmatched junction bases numbered 5, after V lost 1 base and J lost 1 base. The CDR3 has 17 amino acids. The DNA for the CDR3 is TGTGCCAGCAGCCAAGGTGGTCTAGCGGGAGGCACAGATACGCAGTATTTT. This translates into CASSQGGLAGGTDTQYF.

Here the CDR3 DNA reads TGTGCCAGTAGTCCAGGGGGCCTTCAAGAGACCCAGTACTTC. Translation gives CASSPGGLQETQYF. V and J are TRBV19 and TRBJ2-5, with TRBD1 matching over 8 bases. CDR1 and CDR2 from the germline V gene are LNHDA and SQIVND (reference sequence). This CDR3 spans 14 amino acids. V gave up 5 bases and J gave up 2 bases; unmatched junction bases: 4.

The chain has TRBV27 and TRBJ2-7; weak D call: TRBD1 (6 bases). In germline, CDR1 is MNHEY, CDR2 SMNVEV (reference sequence). The ends were cut back, 5 bases at V and 1 base at J, with 12 bases in the middle. The CDR3 runs to 14 residues. CDR3 protein: CASSPRTGSYEQYF. The CDR3 DNA follows: TGTGCCAGCAGTCCCCGTACAGGGTCCTACGAGCAGTACTTC.

This clone was picked up one time. The gene calls are TRBV27 and TRBJ1-1, with 8 bases that match TRBD1. V trimming: 3 bases; J trimming: 3 bases; junction bases outside the gene matches: 6. Per the germline V gene, CDR1 is MNHEY and CDR2 is SMNVEV (reference sequence). There are 15 residues in the CDR3. CDR3 residues: CASSFVQGAHTEAFF. For the CDR3, the DNA is TGTGCCAGCAGTTTCGTGCAGGGGGCCCACACTGAAGCTTTCTTT.

The chain carries TRBV27 and TRBJ1-2; 7 nucleotides align to TRBD1. Trimming cost V 8 bases and J 4 bases; bases outside gene matches: 10. The V gene's germline CDR1 is MNHEY and CDR2 SMNVEV (reference sequence). The CDR3 runs 14 residues. CDR3 nucleotides: TGTGCCAGCGGAGCCGACAGGGCCCTCTATGGCTACACCTTC. Protein product: CASGADRALYGYTF.

This chain connects TRBV7-8 to TRBJ1-1, with D possibly matching TRBD1 (5 bases). V shed 2 bases and J shed 1 base, with 11 bases lying between them. Germline lookup yields CDR1 SGHVS and CDR2 FQNEAQ. The CDR3 sequence is 15 residues long. The CDR3 region has the DNA TGTGCCAGCAGCTTAATCCGACAGAGGAACACTGAAGCTTTCTTT. Translation: CASSLIRQRNTEAFF.

The J gene is TRBJ1-4, the V gene TRBV9, with D possibly TRBD1 on 5 matching bases. The CDR3 spans 15 residues. Trimming took 0 bases from V and 3 from J, leaving 9 bases between them. Germline V gene sequence: CDR1 SGDLS, CDR2 YYNGEE. CDR3 sequence (DNA): TGTGCCAGCAGCGTAGTAGGGGCGCCTAATGAAAAACTGTTTTTT. Its translation: CASSVVGAPNEKLFF. Full variable domain (missing parts from reference TRBV9 and TRBJ1-4): DSGVTQTPKHLITATGQRVTLRCSPRSGDLSVYWYQQSLDQGLQFLIQYYNGEERAKGNILERFSAQQFPDLHSELNLSSLELGDSALYFCASSVVGAPNEKLFFGSGTQLSVL.

The chain employs TRBV24-1 and TRBJ1-6; D is unclear. V lost 4 bases, J lost 4 bases, and 7 bases lay in between. The CDR3 length is 14 residues. CDR1 and CDR2 from the germline V gene are KGHDR and SFDVKD. This CDR3 reads CATSDSRYNSPLHF. CDR3 bases: TGTGCCACCAGTGACTCCAGGTATAATTCACCCCTCCACTTT.

V and J are TRBV7-2 and TRBJ2-5, with TRBD2 matching over 15 bases. Germline assignment: CDR1 SGHTA and CDR2 FQGNSA. The J segment lost 7 bases and the V segment lost 4 bases, leaving 10 bases of the junction unmatched. The CDR3 is 17 residues long. The CDR3, as DNA: TGTGCCAGCAGCTCCGCCGGGACTAGCGGGGGGAGGGGGACCCAGTACTTC. Amino acid sequence: CASSSAGTSGGRGTQYF.

The rearrangement links TRBV7-2 to TRBJ2-7; TRBD1 is a possible D gene (5 bases). V dropped 5 bases and J dropped 8 bases, with 19 bases sitting between them. The CDR3 consists of 14 residues. In germline, CDR1 is SGHTA, CDR2 FQGNSA. CDR3 nucleotide sequence: TGTGCCAGCAGCCAAACGATACGGACACAACAGCAGTACTTC. This codes for CASSQTIRTQQQYF.